The source of this T cell receptor beta chain is a study of T cells in Graves' hyperthyroidism and ophthalmopathy (dated by TCRdb to between 2017 and 2020). For the wider study: Peripheral blood samples were taken at initial diagnosis, before any treatment was given. To identify TCR V-J signatures that set the groups apart, the researchers used a discovery cohort of 100 patients, made up of 40 to 45 with Graves' ophthalmopathy and around 58 with stable Graves' hyperthyroidism. Whether ophthalmopathy could be predicted prospectively was tested in an independent validation cohort made up of approximately 19 hyperthyroidism patients plus 17 patients who later progressed to ophthalmopathy. For training and testing, the roughly 93 patients in the discovery cohort were randomly divided in a 7:3 ratio. The study also compared thyroid tissue and blood T-cell repertoires from roughly 6 Graves' hyperthyroidism patients. Once sampling was done, hyperthyroidism patients were given methimazole at a starting dose of 30 mg daily, whereas ophthalmopathy patients were given high-dose intravenous methylprednisolone. The paper reports TCR Vbeta CDR3 sequencing of roughly 140 peripheral blood samples: some 44 ophthalmopathy, under 85 hyperthyroidism and about 17 progressor patients. General conclusions and limits of the study: In validation, progression to ophthalmopathy was predicted by the model with 55% to 71% sensitivity and around 76% specificity, a median of approximately 6.5 months before onset. Sample size was not statistically predetermined, and investigators were not blinded to group allocation. Most expanded thyroid clonotypes (frequency above 0.001) were also detected in blood, suggesting blood repertoires may reflect thyroid immune responses. A model built on a 13 V-J signature distinguished ophthalmopathy from stable hyperthyroidism, reaching approximately 89% sensitivity and around 81% specificity in cross-validation and 80%/75% in testing.

This clonotype showed up many times. Its antigen is currently not known. No per-base quality is available; no much larger clone lies one base away. The CDR1 and CDR2 encoded by the germline V gene are MDHEN and SYDVKM. Including cysteine and phenylalanine, the CDR3 has 13 amino acids. The retained sequence is limited to the CDR3, 39 bases, with the frame set at the first base. Trimming takes 11 bases from V and 0 bases from J, and the germline ends sit 14 bases apart. Graves' hyperthyroidism was defined as stable when no progression to ophthalmopathy occurred over 18 months of follow-up. Hyperthyroidism patients were newly diagnosed, had a disease duration of under 2 months, and were aged 18 to 65 years. Any patient with an uncontrolled infection, another autoimmune disease, pregnancy or lactation was excluded. Diagnoses relied on clinical symptoms, serum thyroxine and TRAb, thyroid ultrasound and orbital computed tomography. PBMCs were isolated from more than 9 ml of fresh peripheral blood by Ficoll-Paque density gradient centrifugation. Total RNA was extracted with Trizol reagent, and quality was checked on an Agilent 2100 Bioanalyzer.

TCR beta CDR3 regions were amplified from RNA transcripts. A first-round RT-PCR of the TCR CDR3 used the HTBI primer set with the Qiagen OneStep RT-PCR kit. A second multiplex PCR round built the libraries, followed by size selection and purification. Sequencing of the libraries was done on an Illumina HiSeq2000 using paired-end 100 bp reads. Concerning the study's data processing: SOAPnuke was used to process the raw data, throwing out any read that contained adapters or uncalled bases, had a mean Phred below 15, or lacked an exact constant-primer or identifier match. COPE v1.2.5 was used to merge high-quality paired reads, and clonotypes were defined as unique nucleotide sequences. MiTCR v1.1 was used to align the clonotypes against IMGT TRBV, TRBD and TRBJ reference segments. The analysis included only V-J combinations with a frequency above 0.0001, which together covered roughly 99% of the repertoires. A TCS score was defined as the ratio of F50 (clonal expansion) to E x V (chaos), with BLOSUM62-based TCRdist applied between CDR3 peptides within each V-J. Welch's t-statistics and random forest reduced 514 V-J features to roughly 13, which were used in a naive Bayes classifier (R e1071). Through fastp at Q25 and MiXCR, TCRdb rebuilt clones from the public reads, retaining in-frame beta chains. Identical CDR3 protein sequences are pooled into one entry, listed with their most common genes and DNA. TCRdb, not the authors, supplied the V and J calls. The sample profile shows roughly 700,000 distinct CDR3 sequences; around 15% of them were found once. The ten biggest clones cover roughly 10% of the sample.

The V and J genes are TRBV28 and TRBJ2-7; TRBD2 is perhaps the D gene, given 7 matching bases. Sequenced material: blood. This clonotype was sampled from a woman aged 18-30 years with Graves' hyperthyroidism. The CDR3 in this case is CASRGAYSYEQYF. The DNA sequence is TGTGCCTCACGGGGGGCGTACTCCTACGAGCAGTACTTC.